This T cell receptor beta chain was profiled in a study of T-cell memory formation after mild COVID-19 (dated by TCRdb to the early 2020s). As for the study more broadly: TCR sequence clusters from the two donors were largely donor specific. In a couple of donors, T-cell clones that expanded and contracted after mild COVID-19 were followed by sequencing TCRalpha and TCRbeta repertoires longitudinally. Two young, previously healthy adult volunteers, one female and one male, were included in the cohort. Summary of the overall study and its limitations: Clones contracting from day 15 to 85 had balanced CD4/CD8 phenotypes, while a second wave expanding from day 15 to 37 was biased towards CD4+. Contracting CD4+ clones were located mainly in the CM and EM memory subsets, whereas CD8+ clones were found to be enriched in EMRA. Whether the second-wave clones peaking on day 37 were SARS-CoV-2 specific was not confirmed. Only a couple of mild cases were covered by the study, and larger cohorts that include severe cases with pre-infection samples were considered necessary. The detection of some responding clones in pre-infection memory suggests that pre-existing cross-reactive memory T cells joined the SARS-CoV-2 response.

Sequencing was performed on an Illumina NovaSeq 6000. TCRalpha and TCRbeta cDNA libraries were constructed by 5'RACE with constant-segment primers, with sample barcodes and unique molecular identifiers being introduced. Trizol reagent was used to extract RNA from every sample. Libraries were amplified in two PCR steps, with a second sample barcode and Illumina TruSeq adapters added in the second step. The libraries were sequenced on an Illumina NovaSeq using 2 x 150 bp paired-end reads. Under the source paper's analysis protocol: The reads were demultiplexed and collapsed into UMI-guided consensus sequences using migec v1.2.7. Using mixcr v2.1.11, UMI consensuses were aligned to TRA and TRB V and J templates and then assembled into clonotypes. Clonotypes were classified as expanded or contracted when called significant by both edgeR and NoisET, with noise models trained on biological replicates. edgeR calls used a false discovery rate-adjusted p below 0.01 and a log2 fold-change threshold of 1. As an exploratory analysis of dynamics, max-normalized trajectories of the 1000 most abundant clonotypes were examined by PCA with hierarchical clustering. Separately sequenced CD4+ and CD8+ repertoires were used to assign the CD4 or CD8 phenotype of responding clones. In TCRdb, the public reads were trimmed at Q25 with fastp and aligned with MiXCR, with productive beta chains retained. Every entry covers one CDR3 protein and lists the most common genes and DNA from its rows. TCRdb, rather than the study authors, made the V and J calls. This sample gives 120,000 to 150,000 distinct CDR3 sequences in total; approximately 21% of them show up just once. Clones ranked in the top ten supply about 2.1% of the sample.

Ficoll-Paque density gradient centrifugation was used to isolate PBMCs. As to this clonotype: Its antigen is unknown. Base qualities are not provided; no much larger clone lies one nucleotide away.

Here V drops 0 bases and J drops 8 bases, and the junction holds 7 bases not matched to any gene. The germline V gene yields SGHRS for CDR1 and YFSETQ for CDR2. The CDR3 starts with the cysteine, ends with the phenylalanine, and has 15 residues. Only the CDR3 region is kept as DNA, spanning 45 bases read in frame from base 1. The material sequenced was PBMCs or a T cell subset sorted from them (not recorded which). This TCR was sampled from an adult woman who had mild COVID-19 (a few samples of this study predate the infection). The sample titles of this study are shuffled in the database, so cell type and time point are left out; the donor was told from shared clones. The rearrangement combines TRBV5-1 with TRBJ2-1; 8 nucleotides in the junction match TRBD2. The sequenced DNA: TGCGCCAGCAGCTTGGAGGCTAGCGGGTACCATGAGCAGTTCTTC. This sequence encodes CASSLEASGYHEQFF.